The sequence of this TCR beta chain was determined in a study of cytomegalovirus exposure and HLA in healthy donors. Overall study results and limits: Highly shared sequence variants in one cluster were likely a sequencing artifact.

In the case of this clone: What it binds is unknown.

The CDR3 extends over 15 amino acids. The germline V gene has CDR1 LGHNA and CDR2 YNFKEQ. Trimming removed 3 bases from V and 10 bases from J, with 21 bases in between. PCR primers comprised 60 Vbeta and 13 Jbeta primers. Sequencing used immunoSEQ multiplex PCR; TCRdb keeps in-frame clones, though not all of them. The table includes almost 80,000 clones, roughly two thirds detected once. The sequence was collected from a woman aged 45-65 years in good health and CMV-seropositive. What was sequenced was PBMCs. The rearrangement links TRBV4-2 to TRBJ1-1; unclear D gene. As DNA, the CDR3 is TGTGCCAGCAGCCAGGGCGCACCCGGGAGCGGTGCAGCTTTCTTT. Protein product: CASSQGAPGSGAAFF.